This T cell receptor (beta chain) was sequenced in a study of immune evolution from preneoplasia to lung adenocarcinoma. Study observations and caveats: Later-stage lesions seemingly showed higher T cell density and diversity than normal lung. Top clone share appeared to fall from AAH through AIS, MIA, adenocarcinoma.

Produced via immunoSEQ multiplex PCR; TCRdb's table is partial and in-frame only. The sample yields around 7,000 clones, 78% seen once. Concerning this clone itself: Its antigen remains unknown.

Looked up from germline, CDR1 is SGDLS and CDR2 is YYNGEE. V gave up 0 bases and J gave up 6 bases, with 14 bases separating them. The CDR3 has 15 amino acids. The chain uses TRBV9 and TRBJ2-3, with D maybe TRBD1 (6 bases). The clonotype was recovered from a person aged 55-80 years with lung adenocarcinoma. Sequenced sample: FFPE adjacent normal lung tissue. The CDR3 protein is CASSVAGTKADTQYF. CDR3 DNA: TGTGCCAGCAGCGTAGCTGGGACAAAGGCGGATACGCAGTATTTT.